This T cell receptor beta chain came from a study of CD8 T cells in ankylosing spondylitis. Losses at the gene ends were 6 bases for V and 1 base for J; bases not matched to a gene: 6. This CDR3 comprises 16 residues. TCRdb itself ran the 5' RACE reads through MiXCR, one entry per CDR3 protein. Of around 340,000 distinct CDR3 sequences in the sample, roughly 14% are singletons; the top ten hold 0.9% to 1.2%. The V call is TRBV12-3 or TRBV12-4, the J call TRBJ2-1; TRBD2 matches 10 bases. The receptor's source is a male donor with ankylosing spondylitis or in good health (not recorded which). The sequencing input was blood, either unsorted or a sorted T cell fraction (not recorded which). The CDR3 sequence: CASRASGGRSYNEQFF. The CDR3 DNA reads as TGTGCCAGCAGGGCTAGCGGGGGTCGATCCTACAATGAGCAGTTCTTC.